This passage covers 2 T cell receptor beta chains from one sample sequenced in a study of cytomegalovirus exposure and HLA in healthy donors. Produced via immunoSEQ multiplex PCR; TCRdb's table is partial and in-frame only. Among almost 200,000 clones listed, 81% were seen once. The sample consisted of PBMCs. The origin of the receptors is a woman aged 30 to 39 in good health and CMV-seronegative.

A remark on this clone: Other nucleotide sequences in the sample specify the same CDR3. The rearrangement uses TRBV5-1 and TRBJ1-2, with a weak D call TRBD1 (6 bases). The V gene lost 5 bases and the J gene lost 5 bases, with 13 bases spanning the gap. The CDR3 contains 13 residues. CDR1 is SGHRS, CDR2 YFSETQ, per germline. CDR3 nucleotides: TGCGCCAGCAGTCCGGGACAAGGGTATGGCTACACCTTC. Its protein is CASSPGQGYGYTF.

This clone occurred once. The chain carries TRBV27 and TRBJ1-2; tentative D call: TRBD1 (5 bases). V gave up 4 bases and J gave up 0 bases, with 12 bases separating them. The CDR3 has 15 amino acids. CDR1 is MNHEY and CDR2 is SMNVEV in the germline V gene (reference sequence). CDR3 sequence: CASSSPGGANYGYTF. DNA for the CDR3: TGTGCCAGCAGTTCGCCGGGGGGAGCTAACTATGGCTACACCTTC.